A selection of T cell receptor beta chains follows, all from one sample in a study of T cells in Graves' hyperthyroidism and ophthalmopathy. TCRdb re-analysed the multiplex PCR reads in MiXCR, keeping a single row per CDR3 protein. In the table there are hundreds of thousands of distinct CDR3 sequences, more than 20% of which are singletons. The sample comprised blood. Receptors originate from a man under 40 with Graves' ophthalmopathy. Each CDR3 is given with its conserved first and last residue. D genes are given only for firm matches. Clone size is not always given. Where it is, it says once, few, many or a class for expanded clones.

j_gene,d_gene,v_gene,abundance,CDR3aa,CDR3nt
TRBJ2-2,TRBD2,TRBV5-4,few,CASSFGLAGVAGELFF,TGTGCCAGCAGCTTCGGACTAGCGGGAGTGGCTGGGGAGCTGTTTTTT
TRBJ2-2,TRBD1,TRBV5-1,-,CASSSGATGMSGELFF,TGCGCCAGCAGCTCGGGCGCGACAGGGATGTCCGGGGAGCTGTTTTTT
TRBJ2-1,TRBD1,TRBV24-1,few,CATSDRDRAHEQFF,TGTGCCACCAGTGACCGAGACAGGGCTCATGAGCAGTTCTTC
TRBJ2-5,-,TRBV4-1,-,CASSQDQGQTMDQETQYF,TGCGCCAGCAGCCAAGATCAAGGCCAGACCATGGACCAAGAGACCCAGTACTTC
TRBJ2-3,TRBD2,TRBV11-2,-,CASSFRLAGSRRGTDTQYF,TGTGCCAGCAGCTTTAGACTAGCGGGATCGAGGAGGGGCACAGATACGCAGTATTTT
TRBJ2-7,-,TRBV5-1,many,CASSLLSGAYEQYF,TGCGCCAGCAGCTTGCTTTCGGGGGCCTACGAGCAGTACTTC
TRBJ1-6,TRBD1,TRBV7-6,many,CASSLTGGGNSPLHF,TGTGCCAGCAGCCTAACAGGGGGAGGTAATTCACCCCTCCACTTT
TRBJ2-1,-,TRBV7-4,few,CASTTRDEQFF,TGTGCCAGCACCACCAGGGATGAGCAGTTCTTC
TRBJ2-4,-,TRBV11-2,many,CASSSNIQYF,TGTGCCAGCAGCTCCAACATTCAGTACTTC
TRBJ1-6,-,TRBV30,many,CAWSVGSPLHF,TGTGCCTGGAGTGTAGGCTCACCCCTCCACTTT
TRBJ1-1,-,TRBV14,-,CASSQVIDTEAFF,TGTGCCAGCAGCCAAGTGATAGACACTGAAGCTTTCTTT
TRBJ2-7,-,TRBV7-2,many,CASSFRDSSYEQYF,TGTGCCAGCAGCTTTCGGGACTCCTCCTACGAGCAGTACTTC
TRBJ2-3,TRBD2,TRBV24-1,-,CATSFPGLAGMTLLTDTQYF,TGTGCCACCAGCTTCCCGGGACTAGCGGGAATGACCTTACTCACAGATACGCAGTATTTT
TRBJ2-5,-,TRBV4-1,-,CASSHPHGGGETQYF,TGCGCCAGCAGCCACCCCCACGGGGGAGGAGAGACCCAGTACTTC
TRBJ1-1,TRBD1,TRBV2,many,CASSTGTALNTEAFF,TGTGCCAGCAGTACCGGGACAGCTTTGAACACTGAAGCTTTCTTT
TRBJ1-4,TRBD1,TRBV24-1,-,CATSVRTGANEKLFF,TGTGCCACCAGTGTCAGGACAGGGGCCAACGAAAAACTGTTTTTT
TRBJ2-7,TRBD2,TRBV28,-,CASSLFVAGNHEQYF,TGTGCCAGCAGTTTATTCGTAGCGGGAAACCACGAGCAGTACTTC
TRBJ2-1,-,TRBV4-1,many,CASSQDIGYPNEQFF,TGCGCCAGCAGCCAAGATATTGGCTACCCCAATGAGCAGTTCTTC
TRBJ1-5,-,TRBV19,-,CASSMLPDSNQPQHF,TGTGCCAGTAGTATGTTACCTGATAGCAATCAGCCCCAGCATTTT
TRBJ1-5,-,TRBV9,few,CASSVGPGSNQPQHF,TGTGCCAGCAGCGTAGGCCCGGGGAGCAATCAGCCCCAGCATTTT
TRBJ2-2,-,TRBV28,many,CASTKATHLSSGELFF,TGTGCCAGCACCAAAGCAACGCACCTCTCTTCCGGGGAGCTGTTTTTT
TRBJ1-1,-,TRBV25-1,few,CASSYGPGGAFF,TGTGCCAGCAGTTACGGCCCAGGTGGGGCTTTCTTT
TRBJ1-5,TRBD1,TRBV4-1,-,CASSIDRGLNQPQHF,TGCGCCAGCAGCATAGACAGGGGGCTTAATCAGCCCCAGCATTTT
TRBJ1-1,-,TRBV20-1,-,CSARNPSRAGYFNTEAFF,TGCAGTGCTAGAAATCCCAGCCGGGCAGGGTACTTTAACACTGAAGCTTTCTTT
TRBJ2-1,TRBD1,TRBV9,-,CASSEGTGRNEQFF,TGTGCCAGCAGCGAGGGGACAGGACGTAATGAGCAGTTCTTC
TRBJ2-1,TRBD1,TRBV6-2/TRBV6-3,-,CASSYGTGLNEQFF,TGTGCCAGCAGTTACGGGACAGGGCTCAATGAGCAGTTCTTC